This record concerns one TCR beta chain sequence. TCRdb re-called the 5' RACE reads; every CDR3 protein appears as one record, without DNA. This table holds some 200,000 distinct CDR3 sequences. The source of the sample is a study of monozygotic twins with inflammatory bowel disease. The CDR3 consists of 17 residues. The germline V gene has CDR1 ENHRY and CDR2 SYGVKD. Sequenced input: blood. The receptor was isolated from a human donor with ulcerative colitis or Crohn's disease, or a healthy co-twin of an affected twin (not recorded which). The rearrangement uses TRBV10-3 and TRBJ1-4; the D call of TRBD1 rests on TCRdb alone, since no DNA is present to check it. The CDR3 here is CAAGTWDNSATNEKLFF.